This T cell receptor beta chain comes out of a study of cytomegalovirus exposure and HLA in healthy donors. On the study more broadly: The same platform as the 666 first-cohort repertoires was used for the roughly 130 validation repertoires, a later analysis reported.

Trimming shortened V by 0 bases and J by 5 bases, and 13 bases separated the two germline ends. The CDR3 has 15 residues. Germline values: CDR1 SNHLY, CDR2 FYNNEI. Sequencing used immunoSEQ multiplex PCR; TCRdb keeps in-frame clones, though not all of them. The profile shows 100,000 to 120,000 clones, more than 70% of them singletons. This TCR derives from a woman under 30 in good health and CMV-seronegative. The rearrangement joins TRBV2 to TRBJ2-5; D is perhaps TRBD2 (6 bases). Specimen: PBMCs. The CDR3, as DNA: TGTGCCAGCAGTGAAGCTCTACTAGCAAGGGAGACCCAGTACTTC. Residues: CASSEALLARETQYF.